Following are 27 T cell receptor beta chains from one sample sequenced in a study of blood T cell repertoires in COVID-19. Method: immunoSEQ multiplex PCR; TCRdb's copy keeps in-frame clones and lacks some. There are some 150,000 clones in the sample; about 86% occur only once, and around 8.5% lies in the top ten. The sample taken for sequencing was peripheral blood. These receptors all come from a woman aged 60-70 years with acute or convalescent COVID-19.

This chain uses TRBV6-5 with TRBJ2-7; a weak D match, TRBD2 (5 bases). Germline CDR1 reads MNHEY; CDR2 reads SVGAGI. V lost 7 bases to trimming and J lost 3 bases, with 13 bases between them. This CDR3 has 13 residues. CDR3 amino acids: CASTVAAGYEQYF. In DNA form, the CDR3 reads TGTGCCAGCACGGTTGCGGCGGGCTACGAGCAGTACTTC.

The chain joins TRBV30 to TRBJ2-7, with 7 bases aligning to TRBD1. Germline V lookup: CDR1 GTSNPN, CDR2 SVGIG (reference sequence). With V trimmed by 5 bases and J by 2 bases, 6 bases remained unmatched. The CDR3 spans 13 residues. CDR3 nucleotide sequence: TGTGCCTGGGGACAGGCCGCGACCTACGAGCAGTACTTC. Translated: CAWGQAATYEQYF.

This chain joins TRBV2 and TRBJ2-1; 7 bases line up with TRBD2. This CDR3 is built from 17 residues. Germline-derived CDR1 and CDR2 are SNHLY and FYNNEI. V was clipped by 2 bases and J by 7 bases; unmatched bases: 14. CDR3 residues: CASSESSPIRGGNEQFF. CDR3 bases: TGTGCCAGCAGTGAATCCTCGCCCATCCGGGGAGGGAATGAGCAGTTCTTC.

The chain recombines TRBV5-1 with TRBJ2-1; D might be TRBD1 (5 bases). Trimming left V 1 base short and J 7 bases short, with 12 bases between. Germline V lookup: CDR1 SGHRS, CDR2 YFSETQ. This CDR3 region has 14 residues. CDR3 in DNA: TGCGCCAGCAGCTTGTCAGGGATAGGAAATGAGCAGTTCTTC. Amino acids: CASSLSGIGNEQFF.

This chain connects TRBV11-3 to TRBJ2-7; 8 nucleotides match TRBD2. The junction had 17 bases not matched to a gene; V was cut back by 5 bases and J by 5 bases. The CDR3 is made up of 17 amino acids. The germline CDR1 and CDR2 sequences are SGHNT and YENEEA. CDR3 loop: CASSDPQRETSVHEQYF. As DNA, the CDR3 is TGTGCCAGCAGCGATCCCCAAAGGGAGACTAGCGTCCACGAGCAGTACTTC.

The chain joins TRBV19 to TRBJ1-5; 9 bases agree with TRBD1. In germline, CDR1 is LNHDA, CDR2 SQIVND (reference sequence). V lost 5 bases to trimming and J lost 2 bases; unmatched junction nucleotides: 10. This CDR3 is built from 17 residues. The CDR3 coding sequence is TGTGCCAGTAGTCTCCGGGACAGGGTAATCGGCAATCAGCCCCAGCATTTT. Its translation is CASSLRDRVIGNQPQHF.

The chain combines TRBV11-2 with TRBJ2-5, with 8 positions matching TRBD2. The CDR3 spans 17 residues. The germline V gene has CDR1 SGHAT and CDR2 FQNNGV. Germline trimming cut 1 base from V and 5 bases from J; bases unmatched to any gene: 12. This chain's CDR3 is CASSLVGPGLGTETQYF. The CDR3 DNA reads TGTGCCAGCAGCTTAGTTGGCCCGGGACTAGGAACGGAGACCCAGTACTTC.

This chain connects TRBV27 to TRBJ2-3; tentatively, D is TRBD2 (5 bases). Germline lookup yields CDR1 MNHEY and CDR2 SMNVEV (reference sequence). The germline V and J ends were trimmed by 4 bases and 2 bases, with 13 bases remaining between them. The CDR3 is 15 amino acids. The CDR3 is CASSSLARNTDTQYF. The CDR3 nucleotides are TGTGCCAGCAGTTCCTTAGCGAGAAACACAGATACGCAGTATTTT.

The gene calls are TRBV6-5 and TRBJ2-1; 9 bases fit TRBD2. V lost 6 bases, J lost 6 bases, and 9 bases stayed unmatched. The CDR3 loop spans 15 amino acids. The V gene's germline CDR1 is MNHEY and CDR2 SVGAGI. The CDR3 sequence: CASRPTAGGGNEQFF. CDR3 in DNA: TGTGCCAGCAGGCCCACAGCGGGGGGAGGCAATGAGCAGTTCTTC.

The V and J genes are TRBV6-5 and TRBJ2-7; perhaps TRBD1 as D (6 bases). The V end lost 7 bases, the J end lost 2 bases, and 15 bases lay between the germline ends. CDR1 MNHEY and CDR2 SVGAGI come from the germline V gene. The CDR3 has 14 amino acids. CDR3 in amino acids: CASIRTQGPYEQYF. CDR3 nucleotides: TGTGCCAGCATTCGGACCCAGGGGCCCTACGAGCAGTACTTC.

V and J are TRBV4-2 and TRBJ2-3, with 10 positions matching TRBD1. The germline CDR1 and CDR2 sequences are LGHNA and YNFKEQ. This CDR3 region has 14 residues. Trimming cost V 4 bases and J 5 bases; bases outside gene matches: 3. Here the CDR3 reads CASSPGTGVDTQYF. The DNA for the CDR3 is TGTGCCAGCAGCCCCGGGACAGGGGTAGATACGCAGTATTTT.

This clone showed up just a few times. V is TRBV27 and J is TRBJ1-2, with unresolved D. The ends were cut back, 3 bases at V and 5 bases at J, with 13 bases in the middle. This CDR3 region has 14 residues. Germline lookup yields CDR1 MNHEY and CDR2 SMNVEV (reference sequence). The CDR3 loop reads CASSFDIRGYGYTF. Here the CDR3 DNA reads TGTGCCAGCAGTTTTGACATACGGGGATATGGCTACACCTTC.

J is TRBJ1-2 and V is TRBV2; no definite D call. Between the trimmed V and J ends, which lost 5 bases and 4 bases, there was a span of 5 bases. The CDR3 sequence is 11 residues long. CDR1 and CDR2 from the germline V gene are SNHLY and FYNNEI. The CDR3 nucleotides read TGTGCCAGCAGTCTCTCCTATGGCTACACCTTC. Encoded protein: CASSLSYGYTF.

This chain connects TRBV30 to TRBJ2-1, with 12 bases fitting TRBD2. Per germline, CDR1 GTSNPN and CDR2 SVGIG (reference sequence). The V gene end was trimmed by 0 bases and the J gene end by 8 bases; junction bases not matched to a gene: 8. The CDR3 has 16 amino acids. CDR3 loop: CAWSVRLAGGPYEQFF. The CDR3 bases are TGTGCCTGGAGTGTGCGCCTAGCGGGGGGGCCCTATGAGCAGTTCTTC.

The J gene is TRBJ2-1, the V gene TRBV19; TRBD2 aligns across 9 bases. CDR1 is LNHDA, CDR2 SQIVND, per germline (reference sequence). The V gene end was trimmed by 6 bases and the J gene end by 6 bases; junction bases not matched to a gene: 9. The CDR3 extends over 15 amino acids. The CDR3 bases are TGTGCCAGTAGGACGGAGCGGGGGGCGGTCAATGAGCAGTTCTTC. It yields the protein CASRTERGAVNEQFF.

The chain combines TRBV15 with TRBJ2-3; D call uncertain. V was pared by 5 bases and J by 6 bases, with 9 bases between. CDR3 size: 12 residues. Germline V gene lookup returns CDR1 LNHNV and CDR2 YYDKDF (reference sequence). CDR3 sequence: CATSPRSDTQYF. CDR3 nucleotides: TGTGCCACCAGCCCCCGTTCGGATACGCAGTATTTT. The variable domain in full, with the rest retrieved from reference TRBV15 and TRBJ2-3, is DAMVIQNPRYQVTQFGKPVTLSCSQTLNHNVMYWYQQKSSQAPKLLFHYYDKDFNNEADTPDNFQSRRPNTSFCFLDIRSPGLGDTAMYLCATSPRSDTQYFGPGTRLTVL.

This chain links TRBV6-6 with TRBJ1-3; 7 nucleotides line up with TRBD1. Germline V gene data show CDR1 as MNHNY and CDR2 as SVGAGI (reference sequence). The length of the CDR3 is 15 residues. Losses at the gene ends were 2 bases for V and 2 bases for J; bases not matched to a gene: 3. The CDR3: CASSYGTDPGNTIYF. CDR3 nucleotides: TGTGCCAGCAGTTACGGGACAGACCCTGGAAACACCATATATTTT.

The sample holds a few counts of this clone. This chain connects TRBV5-1 to TRBJ1-1; D gene unclear. This CDR3 is 13 amino acids long. CDR1 SGHRS and CDR2 YFSETQ come from the germline V gene. V was cut by 1 base and J by 3 bases, with 7 bases left in between. The CDR3 protein is CASSLQDYTEAFF. The CDR3 bases are TGCGCCAGCAGCTTGCAGGACTACACTGAAGCTTTCTTT.

This chain connects TRBV10-3 to TRBJ2-7; TRBD2 agrees at 12 bases. This CDR3 is built from 14 residues. V dropped 4 bases and J dropped 6; count of bases not matched to a gene: 4. CDR1 is ENHRY, CDR2 SYGVKD, per germline. In DNA form, the CDR3 reads TGTGCCATCAGTGTGAGGACTAGCGGGGTCGAGCAGTACTTC. Its protein product is CAISVRTSGVEQYF.

The chain uses TRBV4-2 and TRBJ1-3; unclear D gene. The CDR3 runs 16 residues. V was shortened by 0 bases and J by 0 bases, with 9 bases between the two germline ends. The germline CDR1 and CDR2 sequences are LGHNA and YNFKEQ. CDR3 DNA: TGTGCCAGCAGCCAAGATATGAGTATCTCTGGAAACACCATATATTTT. The encoded protein is CASSQDMSISGNTIYF.

The rearrangement links TRBV9 to TRBJ2-3; 8 nucleotides line up with TRBD2. Germline trimming cut 0 bases from V and 7 bases from J; bases unmatched to any gene: 10. CDR3 length: 16 residues. Germline V gene sequence: CDR1 SGDLS, CDR2 YYNGEE. Here the CDR3 DNA reads TGTGCCAGCAGCGTAGCTACCCGGGGGGGCCTGAATACGCAGTATTTT. It is translated as CASSVATRGGLNTQYF.

V and J are TRBV19 and TRBJ2-3; no firm D call. The CDR3 length is 12 residues. The V end lost 4 bases, the J end lost 6 bases, and 8 bases lay between the germline ends. Germline CDR1 reads LNHDA; CDR2 reads SQIVND (reference sequence). The CDR3 region is CASSSLGDTQYF. The DNA of the CDR3 is TGTGCCAGTAGTAGCCTCGGGGATACGCAGTATTTT.

This clone was observed many times. The rearrangement uses TRBV6-2 or TRBV6-3 and TRBJ1-6, with D possibly being TRBD1 (6 bases). The germline V gene has CDR1 MNHEY and CDR2 SVGEGT. The V end was cut by 4 bases, the J end by 3 bases, with 13 bases between. This CDR3 spans 16 amino acids. The CDR3 nucleotides are TGTGCCAGCAGTTCCCCGACAGGCTGCTATAATTCACCCCTCCACTTT. Translating gives CASSSPTGCYNSPLHF.

V is TRBV15 and J is TRBJ2-7; 9 bases map to TRBD1. The V segment lost 5 bases and the J segment 5 bases; nucleotides outside the gene matches: 10. There are 15 residues in the CDR3. The germline V gene has CDR1 LNHNV and CDR2 YYDKDF (reference sequence). The CDR3 here is CATSPWGQGVHEQYF. The CDR3 nucleotides read TGTGCCACCAGCCCTTGGGGACAGGGCGTTCACGAGCAGTACTTC.

The chain couples TRBV5-1 to TRBJ1-4, with D possibly matching TRBD1 (5 bases). The CDR3 sequence is 18 residues long. Germline CDR1 and CDR2: SGHRS and YFSETQ. V was shortened by 4 bases and J by 2 bases, with 21 bases between the two germline ends. CDR3 DNA: TGCGCCAGCAGCCCCAAAGTAGGGGCCACTGCGACTAATGAAAAACTGTTTTTT. Translation gives CASSPKVGATATNEKLFF.

V usage is TRBV2 and J usage is TRBJ2-6; weak D call: TRBD1 (6 bases). Germline V gives CDR1 SNHLY, CDR2 FYNNEI. The CDR3 extends over 15 amino acids. V was clipped by 5 bases and J by 3 bases, with 11 bases between them. The CDR3 spells CASSITGFGANVLTF. DNA of the CDR3: TGTGCCAGCAGTATTACAGGGTTTGGGGCCAACGTCCTGACTTTC.

The chain uses TRBV2 and TRBJ2-6; D not resolved. In germline, CDR1 is SNHLY, CDR2 FYNNEI. This CDR3 has 13 residues. V lost 6 bases and J 4 bases, leaving 7 bases between the germline ends. The CDR3 sequence is CASSTVGANVLTF. CDR3 nucleotides: TGTGCCAGCAGCACTGTGGGGGCCAACGTCCTGACTTTC.